A single sample is the source of the 9 T cell receptor beta chains below, sequenced in a study of T cells in Graves' hyperthyroidism and ophthalmopathy. What was amplified from RNA transcripts were TCR beta CDR3 regions. RT-PCR in the first round (using the HTBI primer set) targeted the TCR CDR3. TCRdb reprocessed the multiplex PCR reads via MiXCR and lists one record per CDR3 protein. The sample includes about 610,000 distinct CDR3 sequences, under 15% of them seen just once. Sample: blood. These TCRs come from a middle-aged woman with Graves' ophthalmopathy.

This clonotype was found a few times. V gene TRBV19 combines with J gene TRBJ2-1; a weak D match, TRBD2 (6 bases). Germline loops: CDR1 LNHDA, CDR2 SQIVND (reference sequence). CDR3 length equals 15 residues. Trimming took off 6 bases at V and 0 bases at J, with 12 bases between the two ends. The CDR3 sequence is CASRVAGLSYNEQFF. CDR3 nucleotides: TGTGCCAGTAGAGTTGCGGGACTCTCCTACAATGAGCAGTTCTTC.

This clonotype showed up many times. The genes are TRBV20-1 and TRBJ2-7; the D gene is possibly TRBD1 (7 bases). Germline CDR1 is DFQATT and CDR2 is SNEGSKA (reference sequence). The ends were cut back, 0 bases at V and 1 base at J, with 10 bases in the middle. This CDR3 comprises 14 residues. CDR3 DNA: TGCAGTGCTAGAGACAGGGGGGAGTCCTACGAGCAGTACTTC. This codes for CSARDRGESYEQYF.

This clonotype was found many times. J is TRBJ1-3 and V is TRBV29-1; a possible D gene is TRBD1 (5 bases). The V end was cut by 4 bases, the J end by 0 bases, with 10 bases between. CDR1 is SQVTM, CDR2 ANQGSEA, per germline. The CDR3 extends over 14 amino acids. In nucleotides, the CDR3 is TGCAGCGTTGCCGGGACGCACTCTGGAAACACCATATATTTT. Encoded protein: CSVAGTHSGNTIYF.

This clonotype came up many times. This rearrangement joins TRBV6-5 to TRBJ1-2; tentative D call: TRBD1 (5 bases). CDR3 size: 13 residues. Germline V CDR1 and CDR2: MNHEY, SVGAGI. Trimming stripped 4 bases from V and 4 bases from J, with 10 bases between. CDR3 residues: CASSSRTIYGYTF. In DNA, the CDR3 is TGTGCCAGCAGTTCCCGGACAATCTATGGCTACACCTTC.

This clonotype was seen ten or more times. The gene calls are TRBV7-9 and TRBJ2-7; D may match TRBD1 or TRBD2 (6 bases each). Between the trimmed V and J ends, which lost 5 bases and 3 bases, there was a span of 11 bases. The CDR3 length is 13 residues. The germline V gene encodes CDR1 SEHNR and CDR2 FQNEAQ (reference sequence). The CDR3 region has the DNA TGTGCCAGCAGCCGAAGGGGGGACTACGAGCAGTACTTC. It translates to CASSRRGDYEQYF.

This clonotype has at least ten counts. The genes are TRBV19 and TRBJ2-7, with D possibly matching TRBD1 (6 bases). The CDR3 extends over 13 amino acids. Trimming stripped 2 bases from V and 6 bases from J, with 11 bases between. CDR1 and CDR2 from the germline V gene are LNHDA and SQIVND (reference sequence). The CDR3 DNA is TGTGCCAGTAGTATAACAGGGATCGGCGAGCAGTACTTC. Its protein product is CASSITGIGEQYF.

The gene calls are TRBV12-3 or TRBV12-4 and TRBJ1-1; D call uncertain. V lost 3 bases to trimming and J lost 3 bases, with 14 bases between them. The CDR3 is 15 amino acids. The chain's CDR3 is CASSFRRLADTEAFF. CDR3 coding DNA: TGTGCCAGCAGTTTTCGGCGGCTAGCCGACACTGAAGCTTTCTTT.

This clonotype was detected ten times or more. The V and J genes are TRBV28 and TRBJ2-4, with 7 bases aligning to TRBD2. CDR1 MDHEN and CDR2 SYDVKM come from the germline V gene. The CDR3 spans 15 residues. V lost 5 bases, J lost 3 bases, and 7 bases stayed unmatched. CDR3 amino acids: CASSQAGRVKNIQYF. The CDR3 coding sequence is TGTGCCAGCAGTCAGGCAGGGAGGGTCAAAAACATTCAGTACTTC.

This clonotype was detected many times. V and J are TRBV29-1 and TRBJ2-7, with no clear D. This CDR3 has 14 residues. CDR1 and CDR2 (germline): SQVTM, ANQGSEA. V was pared by 6 bases and J by 7 bases, with 22 bases between. The CDR3 loop reads CSVAQPDFSAEQYF. DNA of the CDR3: TGCAGCGTCGCTCAACCCGATTTTTCTGCGGAGCAGTACTTC.